The entry below describes one TCR beta chain. The target antigen is unknown. The sample comes from a study of cytomegalovirus exposure and HLA in healthy donors. Study overall: In a later analysis, the approximately 120 validation repertoires were reported to have used the same platform as the roughly 700 first-cohort repertoires.

Study observations and caveats: Reports described diagnosis of cytomegalovirus status by the classifier as highly specific and sensitive. Many donors carried some public TCRs, although rarity characterized most TCR sequences.

TCRdb keeps only in-frame clones here, not all; method: immunoSEQ multiplex PCR. The data show roughly 120,000 clones, about 91% seen once. This CDR3 has 15 residues. With V trimmed by 5 bases and J by 0 bases, 4 bases remained unmatched. Germline values: CDR1 LNHNV, CDR2 YYDKDF (reference sequence). This chain uses TRBV15 with TRBJ1-3; 7 positions agree with TRBD1. Sequencing input: PBMCs. This receptor was identified in a man between 18 and 29 years old in good health and CMV-seronegative. CDR3 DNA: TGTGCCACCAGCGTGACAGGGTTCTCTGGAAACACCATATATTTT. As protein: CATSVTGFSGNTIYF.